This TCR beta chain was observed in a study of T cell responses to AZD1222 COVID-19 vaccine. Overall study results and limits: A rise in Spike-specific TCR breadth and depth followed two AZD1222 doses.

Clones were sequenced by immunoSEQ multiplex PCR, and TCRdb holds only the in-frame ones, with some missing. The sample lists 130,000 to 150,000 clones; 75% to 90% were seen once. This clone was seen a handful of times. The antigen remains undetermined. CDR3 size: 15 residues. Germline V gives CDR1 SGHVS, CDR2 FQNEAQ. Trimming cost V 3 bases and J 0 bases, with 9 bases left between them. The sequencing here drew on peripheral blood, taken on day 0 of MenACWY control vaccination. The receptor's source is an adult in good health. The V gene is TRBV7-8, the J gene TRBJ1-3; D gene unclear. This chain's CDR3 is CASSLAPTSGNTIYF. The CDR3 DNA reads TGTGCCAGCAGCTTGGCACCGACCTCTGGAAACACCATATATTTT. Looking up the rest from reference TRBV7-8 and TRBJ1-3 gives the full variable domain: GAGVSQSPRYKVAKRGQDVALRCDPISGHVSLFWYQQALGQGPEFLTYFQNEAQLDKSGLPSDRFFAERPEGSVSTLKIQRTQQEDSAVYLCASSLAPTSGNTIYFGEGSWLTVV.